The 11 T cell receptor beta chains given below trace back to one sample, sequenced in a study of T cell responses to AZD1222 COVID-19 vaccine. Some clones are missing from TCRdb's copy, which holds only in-frame ones; the method was immunoSEQ multiplex PCR. Of 95,000 or so clones in the sample, 91% were seen once. The specimen was peripheral blood, collected 28 days after the second AZD1222 dose. Receptors originate from an adult who received the AZD1222 COVID-19 vaccine.

The chain combines TRBV28 with TRBJ1-1; D gene unclear. Germline V gene data show CDR1 as MDHEN and CDR2 as SYDVKM. V gave up 8 bases and J gave up 0 bases, with 10 bases separating them. The CDR3 is made up of 13 amino acids. The CDR3 loop is CASWTNMNTEAFF. The CDR3 DNA is TGTGCCAGCTGGACGAACATGAACACTGAAGCTTTCTTT. Full variable domain (missing parts from reference TRBV28 and TRBJ1-1): DVKVTQSSRYLVKRTGEKVFLECVQDMDHENMFWYRQDPGLGLRLIYFSYDVKMKEKGDIPEGYSVSREKKERFSLILESASTNQTSMYLCASWTNMNTEAFFGQGTRLTVV.

This chain joins TRBV27 and TRBJ2-7, with 8 positions matching TRBD1. This CDR3 is 14 amino acids long. Germline CDR1 and CDR2: MNHEY and SMNVEV (reference sequence). The V and J ends lost 5 bases and 5 bases, in that order; junction bases with no gene match: 8. CDR3 region: CASSPGQGDHEQYF. CDR3 nucleotide sequence: TGTGCCAGCAGTCCCGGACAGGGTGACCACGAGCAGTACTTC.

This rearrangement joins TRBV5-7 to TRBJ2-5; D is unclear. TRBV5-7 is an open reading frame, and its role is uncertain. V was pared by 0 bases and J by 0 bases, with 6 bases between. This CDR3 region has 14 residues. Here the CDR3 DNA reads TGTGCCAGCAGCTTGGGACTCTACCAAGAGACCCAGTACTTC. Amino acids: CASSLGLYQETQYF.

The rearrangement links TRBV27 to TRBJ2-7; D possibly corresponds to TRBD1 (6 bases). V shed 5 bases and J shed 1 base, with 15 bases lying between them. The CDR3 covers 15 residues. The germline V gene encodes CDR1 MNHEY and CDR2 SMNVEV (reference sequence). In DNA, the CDR3 is TGTGCCAGCAGTCTTGTACCGGGACATTCCTACGAGCAGTACTTC. Translated, it gives CASSLVPGHSYEQYF.

The chain links TRBV5-1 to TRBJ2-3; 7 nucleotides line up with TRBD1. J gave up 5 bases and V 1 base, and 10 bases lay outside the gene matches. The CDR3 runs to 16 residues. Germline loops: CDR1 SGHRS, CDR2 YFSETQ. The CDR3 DNA is TGCGCCAGCAGCTTGCAGTTAGGACAGGCCGTAGATACGCAGTATTTT. Amino acid sequence: CASSLQLGQAVDTQYF.

V and J are TRBV27 and TRBJ2-7, with D possibly called TRBD1 or TRBD2 (5 bases each). The CDR3 runs to 15 residues. V was cut by 4 bases and J by 2 bases, with 15 bases left in between. Germline CDR1 reads MNHEY; CDR2 reads SMNVEV (reference sequence). The CDR3: CASSSTTERAYEQYF. CDR3 sequence (DNA): TGTGCCAGCAGTTCCACGACAGAGAGGGCCTACGAGCAGTACTTC.

In this sample, this clone turned up a few times. The chain joins TRBV18 to TRBJ2-2; TRBD1 matches at 8 bases. Germline V gene sequence: CDR1 KGHSH, CDR2 LQKENI. The CDR3 runs 17 residues. The V and J ends lost 2 bases and 7 bases, in that order; junction bases with no gene match: 12. CDR3 sequence (DNA): TGTGCCAGCTCACCATCCTTTTCAGGGGGCGCGAACGGGGAGCTGTTTTTT. Translated, it gives CASSPSFSGGANGELFF.

The V call is TRBV6-5, the J call TRBJ2-7, with D unclear. Trimming stripped 0 bases from V and 6 bases from J, with 15 bases between. Looked up from germline, CDR1 is MNHEY and CDR2 is SVGAGI. This CDR3 contains 15 residues. The CDR3 DNA reads as TGTGCCAGCAGTTACTCTGTCCCGAAAATGGGCGAGCAGTACTTC. It encodes CASSYSVPKMGEQYF.

The chain uses TRBV9 and TRBJ2-1; 7 nucleotides match TRBD2. V dropped 6 bases and J dropped 1; count of bases not matched to a gene: 1. Germline CDR1 reads SGDLS; CDR2 reads YYNGEE. The CDR3 runs 13 residues. DNA of the CDR3: TGTGCCAGCAACGGGGGGTCCTACAATGAGCAGTTCTTC. Translation: CASNGGSYNEQFF. Looking up the rest from reference TRBV9 and TRBJ2-1 gives the full variable domain: DSGVTQTPKHLITATGQRVTLRCSPRSGDLSVYWYQQSLDQGLQFLIQYYNGEERAKGNILERFSAQQFPDLHSELNLSSLELGDSALYFCASNGGSYNEQFFGPGTRLTVL.

The chain links TRBV10-3 to TRBJ2-7; tentatively, D is TRBD2 (6 bases). CDR1 is ENHRY and CDR2 is SYGVKD in the germline V gene. Trimming took 11 bases from V and 0 from J, leaving 11 bases between them. The length of the CDR3 is 12 residues. CDR3 bases: TGTGCCGCGGGACTTGGCTCCTACGAGCAGTACTTC. Its protein product is CAAGLGSYEQYF.

This chain uses TRBV30 with TRBJ2-5, with 11 bases that match TRBD2. Trimming at V came to 8 bases and at J to 5 bases, leaving 4 bases not matched to a gene. CDR3 length: 12 residues. Looked up from germline, CDR1 is GTSNPN and CDR2 is SVGIG (reference sequence). CDR3 sequence reads: CAHLAGGETQYF. In DNA, the CDR3 is TGTGCCCATCTAGCGGGAGGCGAGACCCAGTACTTC. The complete variable domain, with remaining parts taken from reference TRBV30 and TRBJ2-5, reads SQTIHQWPATLVQPVGSPLSLECTVEGTSNPNLYWYRQAAGRGLQLLFYSVGIGQISSEVPQNLSASRPQDRQFILSSKKLLLSDSGFYLCAHLAGGETQYFGPGTRLLVL.